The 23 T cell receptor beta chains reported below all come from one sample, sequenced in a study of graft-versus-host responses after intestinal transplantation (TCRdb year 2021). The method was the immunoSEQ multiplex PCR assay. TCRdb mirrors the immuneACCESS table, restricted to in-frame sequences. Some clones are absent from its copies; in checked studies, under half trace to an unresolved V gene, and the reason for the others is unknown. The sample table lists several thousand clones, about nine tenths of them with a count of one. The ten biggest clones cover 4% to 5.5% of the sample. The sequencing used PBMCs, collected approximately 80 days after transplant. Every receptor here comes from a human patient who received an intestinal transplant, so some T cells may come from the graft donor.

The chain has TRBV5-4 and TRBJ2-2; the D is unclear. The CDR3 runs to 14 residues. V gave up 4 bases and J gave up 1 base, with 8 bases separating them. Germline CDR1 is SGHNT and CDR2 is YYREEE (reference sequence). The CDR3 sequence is CASSRTKNTGELFF. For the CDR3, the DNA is TGTGCCAGCAGCCGAACGAAGAACACCGGGGAGCTGTTTTTT. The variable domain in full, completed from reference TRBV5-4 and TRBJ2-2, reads ETGVTQSPTHLIKTRGQQVTLRCSSQSGHNTVSWYQQALGQGPQFIFQYYREEENGRGNFPPRFSGLQFPNYSSELNVNALELDDSALYLCASSRTKNTGELFFGEGSRLTVL.

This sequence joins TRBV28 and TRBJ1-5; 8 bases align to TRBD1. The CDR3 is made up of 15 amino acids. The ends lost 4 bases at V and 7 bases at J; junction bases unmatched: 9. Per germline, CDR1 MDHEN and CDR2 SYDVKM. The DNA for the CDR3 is TGTGCCAGCAGTTGGGATGACAGGGGTGGGCAGCCCCAGCATTTT. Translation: CASSWDDRGGQPQHF.

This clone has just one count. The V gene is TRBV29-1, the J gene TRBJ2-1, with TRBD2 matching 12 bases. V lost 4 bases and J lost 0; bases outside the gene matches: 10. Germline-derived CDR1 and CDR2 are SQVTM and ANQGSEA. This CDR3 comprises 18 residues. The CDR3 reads CSVGGGLAGPSSYNEQFF. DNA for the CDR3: TGCAGCGTTGGGGGGGGACTAGCGGGCCCGAGCTCCTACAATGAGCAGTTCTTC.

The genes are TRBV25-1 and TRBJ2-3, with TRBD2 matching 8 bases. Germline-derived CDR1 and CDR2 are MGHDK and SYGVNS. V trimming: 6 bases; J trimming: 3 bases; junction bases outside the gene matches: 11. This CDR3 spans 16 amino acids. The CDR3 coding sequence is TGTGCCAGCAGCGTAACCGGGACTAGGGGGACAGATACGCAGTATTTT. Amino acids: CASSVTGTRGTDTQYF.

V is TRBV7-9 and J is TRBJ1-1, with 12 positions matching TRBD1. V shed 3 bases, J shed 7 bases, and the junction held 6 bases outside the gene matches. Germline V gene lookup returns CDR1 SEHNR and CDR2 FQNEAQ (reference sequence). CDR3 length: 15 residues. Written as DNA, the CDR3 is TGTGCCAGCAGCTTCAGGGGACAGGGGGCTAGTGAAGCTTTCTTT. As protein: CASSFRGQGASEAFF.

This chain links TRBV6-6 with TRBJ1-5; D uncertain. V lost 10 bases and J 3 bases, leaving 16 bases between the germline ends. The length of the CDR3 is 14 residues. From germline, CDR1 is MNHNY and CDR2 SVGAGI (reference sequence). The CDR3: CATSRGSVNQPQHF. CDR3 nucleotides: TGTGCCACCTCACGTGGGTCGGTCAATCAGCCCCAGCATTTT.

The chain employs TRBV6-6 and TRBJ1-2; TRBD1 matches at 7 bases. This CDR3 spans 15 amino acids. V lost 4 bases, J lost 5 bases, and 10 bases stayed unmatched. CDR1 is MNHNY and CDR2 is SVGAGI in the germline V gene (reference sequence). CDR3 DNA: TGTGCCAGCAGTTTTGGAGACAGGGACCGTTATGGCTACACCTTC. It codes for CASSFGDRDRYGYTF.

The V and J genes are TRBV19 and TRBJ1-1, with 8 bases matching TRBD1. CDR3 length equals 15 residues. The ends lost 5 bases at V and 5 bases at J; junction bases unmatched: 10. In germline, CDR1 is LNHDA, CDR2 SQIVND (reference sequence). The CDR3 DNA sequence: TGTGCCAGTAGTCCCGAACAGGGGGTGGGTACTGAAGCTTTCTTT. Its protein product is CASSPEQGVGTEAFF.

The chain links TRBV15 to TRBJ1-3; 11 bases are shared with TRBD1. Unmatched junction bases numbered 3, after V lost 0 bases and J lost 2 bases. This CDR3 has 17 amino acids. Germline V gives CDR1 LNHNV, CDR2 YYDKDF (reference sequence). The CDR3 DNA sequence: TGTGCCACCAGCAGAGAGGGGACAGGGGGACCTGGAAACACCATATATTTT. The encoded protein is CATSREGTGGPGNTIYF.

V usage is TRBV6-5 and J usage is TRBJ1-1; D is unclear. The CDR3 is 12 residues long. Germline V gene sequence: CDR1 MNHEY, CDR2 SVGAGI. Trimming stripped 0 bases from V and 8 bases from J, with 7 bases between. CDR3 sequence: CASSYSMGEAFF. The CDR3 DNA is TGTGCCAGCAGTTACTCGATGGGAGAAGCTTTCTTT.

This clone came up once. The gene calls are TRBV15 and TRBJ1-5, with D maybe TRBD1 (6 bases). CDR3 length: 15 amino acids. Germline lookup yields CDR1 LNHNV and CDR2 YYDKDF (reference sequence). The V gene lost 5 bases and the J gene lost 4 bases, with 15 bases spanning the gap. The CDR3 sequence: CATSVTQGGNQPQHF. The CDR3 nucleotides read TGTGCCACCAGCGTGACACAGGGCGGGAATCAGCCCCAGCATTTT. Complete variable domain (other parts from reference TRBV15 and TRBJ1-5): DAMVIQNPRYQVTQFGKPVTLSCSQTLNHNVMYWYQQKSSQAPKLLFHYYDKDFNNEADTPDNFQSRRPNTSFCFLDIRSPGLGDTAMYLCATSVTQGGNQPQHFGDGTRLSIL.

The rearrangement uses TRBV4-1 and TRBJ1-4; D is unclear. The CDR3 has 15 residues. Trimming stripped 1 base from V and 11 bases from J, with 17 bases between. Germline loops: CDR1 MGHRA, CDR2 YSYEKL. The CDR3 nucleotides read TGCGCCAGCAGCCAAGTACCAGCTGAGGACGAGAAACTGTTTTTT. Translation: CASSQVPAEDEKLFF.

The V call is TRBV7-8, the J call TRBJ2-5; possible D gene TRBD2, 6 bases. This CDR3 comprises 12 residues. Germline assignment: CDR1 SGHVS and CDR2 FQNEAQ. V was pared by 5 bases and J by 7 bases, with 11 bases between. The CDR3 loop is CASSRAGGTQYF. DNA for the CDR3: TGTGCCAGCAGCCGAGCGGGTGGGACCCAGTACTTC.

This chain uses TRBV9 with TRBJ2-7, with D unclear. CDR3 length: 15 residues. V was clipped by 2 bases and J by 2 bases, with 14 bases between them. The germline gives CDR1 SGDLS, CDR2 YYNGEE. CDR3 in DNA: TGTGCCAGCAGCGTTAGTAGTGACGGCCCCTACGAGCAGTACTTC. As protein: CASSVSSDGPYEQYF.

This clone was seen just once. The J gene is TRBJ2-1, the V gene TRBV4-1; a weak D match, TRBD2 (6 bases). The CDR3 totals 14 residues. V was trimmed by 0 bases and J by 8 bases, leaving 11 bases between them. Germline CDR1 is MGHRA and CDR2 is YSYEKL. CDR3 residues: CASSQESPGDEQFF. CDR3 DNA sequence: TGCGCCAGCAGCCAAGAATCTCCGGGAGATGAGCAGTTCTTC.

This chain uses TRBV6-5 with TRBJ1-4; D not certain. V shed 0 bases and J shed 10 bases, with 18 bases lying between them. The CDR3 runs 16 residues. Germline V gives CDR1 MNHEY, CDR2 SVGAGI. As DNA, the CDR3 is TGTGCCAGCAGTTACTCGGCGCAGGACTTATCGTCAAAACTGTTTTTT. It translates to CASSYSAQDLSSKLFF.

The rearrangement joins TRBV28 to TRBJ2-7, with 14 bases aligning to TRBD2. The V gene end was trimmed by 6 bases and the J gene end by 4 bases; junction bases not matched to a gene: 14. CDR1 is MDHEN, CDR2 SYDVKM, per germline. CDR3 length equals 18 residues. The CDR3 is CASSQRARTSGGSYEQYV. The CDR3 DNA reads TGTGCCAGCAGCCAAAGGGCGCGGACTAGCGGGGGGTCGTACGAGCAGTACGTC.

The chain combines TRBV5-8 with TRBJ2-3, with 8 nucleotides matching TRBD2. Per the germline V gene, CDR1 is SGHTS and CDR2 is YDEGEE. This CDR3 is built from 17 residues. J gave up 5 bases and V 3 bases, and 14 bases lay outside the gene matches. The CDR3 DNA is TGTGCCAGCAGCTCCCCCCAGGTGAGCGGGAGTGGAGATACGCAGTATTTT. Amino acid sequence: CASSSPQVSGSGDTQYF.

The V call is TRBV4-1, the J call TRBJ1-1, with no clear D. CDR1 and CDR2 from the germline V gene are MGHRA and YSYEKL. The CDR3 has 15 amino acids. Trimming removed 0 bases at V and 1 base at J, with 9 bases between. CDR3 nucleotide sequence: TGCGCCAGCAGCCAAGATCGAAGAGGGAACACTGAAGCTTTCTTT. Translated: CASSQDRRGNTEAFF.

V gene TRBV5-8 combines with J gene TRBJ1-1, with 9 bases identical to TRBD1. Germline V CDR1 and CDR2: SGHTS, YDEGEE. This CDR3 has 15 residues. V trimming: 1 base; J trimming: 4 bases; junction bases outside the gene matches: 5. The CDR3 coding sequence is TGTGCCAGCAGCTTGACAGGGGGCCAATTCACTGAAGCTTTCTTT. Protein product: CASSLTGGQFTEAFF. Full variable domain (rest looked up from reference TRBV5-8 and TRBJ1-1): EAGVTQSPTHLIKTRGQQATLRCSPISGHTSVYWYQQALGLGLQFLLWYDEGEERNRGNFPPRFSGRQFPNYSSELNVNALELEDSALYLCASSLTGGQFTEAFFGQGTRLTVV.

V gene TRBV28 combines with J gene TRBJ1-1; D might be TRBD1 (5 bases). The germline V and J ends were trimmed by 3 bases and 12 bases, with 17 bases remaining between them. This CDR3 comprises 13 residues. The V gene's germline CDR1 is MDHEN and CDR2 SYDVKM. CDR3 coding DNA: TGTGCCAGCAGTTTGGGTCCCGGGACCTTATCTTTCTTT. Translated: CASSLGPGTLSFF.

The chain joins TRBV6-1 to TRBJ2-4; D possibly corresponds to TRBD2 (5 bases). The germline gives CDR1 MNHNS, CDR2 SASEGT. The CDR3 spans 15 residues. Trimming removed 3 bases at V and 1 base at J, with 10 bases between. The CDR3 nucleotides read TGTGCCAGCAGTGATTTGGGCGGGGCCAAAAACATTCAGTACTTC. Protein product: CASSDLGGAKNIQYF.

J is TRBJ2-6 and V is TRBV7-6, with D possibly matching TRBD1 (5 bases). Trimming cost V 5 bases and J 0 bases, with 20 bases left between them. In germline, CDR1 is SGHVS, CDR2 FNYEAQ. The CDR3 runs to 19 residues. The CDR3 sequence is CASSPTLGQGTSGANVLTF. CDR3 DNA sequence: TGTGCCAGCAGCCCCACCCTTGGGCAGGGAACCTCTGGGGCCAACGTCCTGACTTTC.